The clone carrying this T cell receptor beta chain came up a few times. The TCR library was built from RNA with a 3' RACE protocol and unique molecular identifiers. Via MiXCR, TCRdb re-called the 3' RACE reads, giving one row per CDR3 protein. The table lists about 89,000 distinct CDR3 sequences, 5.5% to 8.5% of them singletons. The sample's treatment: PENTA 11 planned treatment interruption arm or continuous ART arm. Cryopreserved PBMC samples required at least 5 million viable cells. Sorting from thawed PBMCs isolated naive CD4+ CD45RA+ CD45RO- T cells. This sample was included in a study of HIV-infected children after antiretroviral therapy interruption. Across the study: Children were on planned treatment interruption or continuous treatment. In continuous treatment, analyzed samples were from weeks 0, 48 and 150.

Germline V lookup: CDR1 WSHSY, CDR2 SAAADI. The V end lost 3 bases, the J end lost 4 bases, and 0 bases lay between the germline ends. The CDR3 is 10 amino acids. This specimen consisted of CD45RA+ CD4+ T cells from PBMCs, pooled from several time points, obtained from a donor given antiretroviral therapy, either interrupted or continuous. Subset defined: naive CD4+ CD45RA+ CD45RO- T cells. The chain couples TRBV10-2 to TRBJ2-5, with no clear D. The clonotype comes from a pool of human donors with HIV. Here the CDR3 reads CASSEETQYF. CDR3 nucleotide sequence: TGCGCCAGCAGTGAAGAGACCCAGTACTTC.